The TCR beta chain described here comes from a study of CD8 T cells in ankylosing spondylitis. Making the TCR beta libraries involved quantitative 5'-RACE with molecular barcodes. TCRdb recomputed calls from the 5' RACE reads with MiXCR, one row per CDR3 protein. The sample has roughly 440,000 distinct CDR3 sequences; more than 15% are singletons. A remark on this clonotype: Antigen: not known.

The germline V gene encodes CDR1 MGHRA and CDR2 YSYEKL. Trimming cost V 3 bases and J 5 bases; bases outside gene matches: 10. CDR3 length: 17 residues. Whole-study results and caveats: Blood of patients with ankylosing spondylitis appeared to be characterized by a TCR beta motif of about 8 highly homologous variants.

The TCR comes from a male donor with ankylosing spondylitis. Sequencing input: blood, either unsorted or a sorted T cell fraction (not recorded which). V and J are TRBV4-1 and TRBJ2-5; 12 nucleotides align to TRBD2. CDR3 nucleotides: TGCGCCAGCAGCCAGAAAGCGGGACTAGCGGGCGTGGAGACCCAGTACTTC. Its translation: CASSQKAGLAGVETQYF.